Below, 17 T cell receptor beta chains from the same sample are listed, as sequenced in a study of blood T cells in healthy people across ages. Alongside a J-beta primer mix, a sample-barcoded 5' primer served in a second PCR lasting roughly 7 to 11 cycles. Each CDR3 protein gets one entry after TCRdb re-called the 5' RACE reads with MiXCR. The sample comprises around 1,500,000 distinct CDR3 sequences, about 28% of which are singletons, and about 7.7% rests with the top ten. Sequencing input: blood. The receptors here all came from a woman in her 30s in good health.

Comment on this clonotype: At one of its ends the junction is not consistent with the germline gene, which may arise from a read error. As DNA, the CDR3 is TGCGCCAGCGGCTTGGTGACTAACGGGACCATTGCCAAGGATACGCAGTATTTT. Amino acid sequence: CASGLVTNGTIAKDTQYF. The rearrangement uses TRBV5-1 and TRBJ2-3; D is possibly TRBD1 or TRBD2 (5 bases each). The germline V gene encodes CDR1 SGHRS and CDR2 YFSETQ. The CDR3 extends over 18 amino acids.

CDR3 sequence reads: CASSQGLAPGELFF. CDR3 in DNA: TGCGCCAGCAGCCAAGGGCTAGCACCCGGGGAGCTGTTTTTT. J is TRBJ2-2 and V is TRBV4-1, with D possibly matching TRBD2 (5 bases). This CDR3 region has 14 residues. Germline V lookup: CDR1 MGHRA, CDR2 YSYEKL. The V end was cut by 1 base, the J end by 6 bases, with 9 bases between.

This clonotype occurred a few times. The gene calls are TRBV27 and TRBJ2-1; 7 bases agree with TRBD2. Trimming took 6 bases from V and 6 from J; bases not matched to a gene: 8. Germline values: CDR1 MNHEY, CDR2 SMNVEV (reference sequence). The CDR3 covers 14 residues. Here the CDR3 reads CASSPLGRVNEQFF. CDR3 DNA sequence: TGTGCCAGCAGCCCTTTAGGGAGGGTCAATGAGCAGTTCTTC.

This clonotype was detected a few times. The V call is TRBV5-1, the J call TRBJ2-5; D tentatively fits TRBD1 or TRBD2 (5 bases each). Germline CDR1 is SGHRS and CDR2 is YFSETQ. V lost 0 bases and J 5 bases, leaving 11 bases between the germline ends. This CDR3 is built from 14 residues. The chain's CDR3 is CASSLDPEGETQYF. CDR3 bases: TGCGCCAGCAGCTTGGACCCTGAGGGGGAGACCCAGTACTTC.

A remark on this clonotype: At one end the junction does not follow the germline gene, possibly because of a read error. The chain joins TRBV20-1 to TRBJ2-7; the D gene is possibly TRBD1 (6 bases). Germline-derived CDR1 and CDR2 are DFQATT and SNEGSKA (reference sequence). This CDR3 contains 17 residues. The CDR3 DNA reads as TGCAGTGCTGGAGATCCGGCGAGGGGCAGGGGAGTGTACGAGCAGTACTTC. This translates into CSAGDPARGRGVYEQYF.

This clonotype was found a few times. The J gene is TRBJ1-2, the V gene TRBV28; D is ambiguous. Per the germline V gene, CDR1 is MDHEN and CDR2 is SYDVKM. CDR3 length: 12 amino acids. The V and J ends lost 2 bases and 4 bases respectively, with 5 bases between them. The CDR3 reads CASSLQLYGYTF. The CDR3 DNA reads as TGTGCCAGCAGTTTACAACTCTATGGCTACACCTTC.

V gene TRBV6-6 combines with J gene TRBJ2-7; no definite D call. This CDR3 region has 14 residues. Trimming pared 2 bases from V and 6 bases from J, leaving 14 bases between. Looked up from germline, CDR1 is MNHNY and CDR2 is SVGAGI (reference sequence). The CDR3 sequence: CASSYTFDGAEQYF. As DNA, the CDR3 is TGTGCCAGCAGTTACACTTTCGATGGCGCCGAGCAGTACTTC.

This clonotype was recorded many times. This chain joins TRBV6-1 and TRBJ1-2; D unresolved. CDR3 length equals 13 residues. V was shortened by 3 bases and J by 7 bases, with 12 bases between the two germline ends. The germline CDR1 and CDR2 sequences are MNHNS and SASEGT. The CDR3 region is CASSDSRGRGYTF. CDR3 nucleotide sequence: TGTGCCAGCAGTGACTCGCGGGGTCGTGGCTACACCTTC.

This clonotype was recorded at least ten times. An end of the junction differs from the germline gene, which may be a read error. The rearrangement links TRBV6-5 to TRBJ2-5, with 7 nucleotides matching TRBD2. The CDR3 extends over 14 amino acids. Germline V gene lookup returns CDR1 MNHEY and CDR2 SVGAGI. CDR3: CASSYSGGKEIQYF. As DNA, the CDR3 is TGTGCCAGCAGTTACTCGGGAGGGAAGGAGATCCAGTACTTC.

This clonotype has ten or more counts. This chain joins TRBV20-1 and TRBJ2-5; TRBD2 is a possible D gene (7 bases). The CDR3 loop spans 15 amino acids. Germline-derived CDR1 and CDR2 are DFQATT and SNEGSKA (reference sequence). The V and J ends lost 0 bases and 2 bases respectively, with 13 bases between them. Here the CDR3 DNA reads TGCAGTGCTAGAGATGGGAGGGACACGCAAGAGACCCAGTACTTC. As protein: CSARDGRDTQETQYF.

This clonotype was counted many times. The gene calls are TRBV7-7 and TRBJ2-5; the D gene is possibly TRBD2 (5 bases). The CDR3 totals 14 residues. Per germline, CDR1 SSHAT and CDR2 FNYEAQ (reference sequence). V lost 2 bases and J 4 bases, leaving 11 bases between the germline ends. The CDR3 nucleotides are TGTGCCAGCAGCTTAAGCGGCGAGGGAGAGACCCAGTACTTC. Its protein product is CASSLSGEGETQYF.

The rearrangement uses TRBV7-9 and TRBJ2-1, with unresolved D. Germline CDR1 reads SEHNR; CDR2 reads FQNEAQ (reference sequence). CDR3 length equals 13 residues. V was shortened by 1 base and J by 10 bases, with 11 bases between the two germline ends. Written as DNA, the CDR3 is TGTGCCAGCAGCTTAGTTGAAGTCCCCGAGCAGTTCTTC. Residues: CASSLVEVPEQFF. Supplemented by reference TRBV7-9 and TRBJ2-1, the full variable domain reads DTGVSQNPRHKITKRGQNVTFRCDPISEHNRLYWYRQTLGQGPEFLTYFQNEAQLEKSRLLSDRFSAERPKGSFSTLEIQRTEQGDSAMYLCASSLVEVPEQFFGPGTRLTVL.

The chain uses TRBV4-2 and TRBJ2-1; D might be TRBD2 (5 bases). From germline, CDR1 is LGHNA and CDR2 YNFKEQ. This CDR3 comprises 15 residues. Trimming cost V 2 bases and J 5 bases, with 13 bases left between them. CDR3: CASSQRRGSDNEQFF. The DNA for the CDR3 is TGTGCCAGCAGCCAACGCCGAGGGTCGGACAATGAGCAGTTCTTC.

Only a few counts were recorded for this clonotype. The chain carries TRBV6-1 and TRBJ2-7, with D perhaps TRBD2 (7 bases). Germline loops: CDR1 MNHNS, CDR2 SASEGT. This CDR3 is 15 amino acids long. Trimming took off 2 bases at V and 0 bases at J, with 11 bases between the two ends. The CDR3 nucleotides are TGTGCCAGCAGTGAACTCCGGGGGGCCTCCTACGAGCAGTACTTC. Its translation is CASSELRGASYEQYF.

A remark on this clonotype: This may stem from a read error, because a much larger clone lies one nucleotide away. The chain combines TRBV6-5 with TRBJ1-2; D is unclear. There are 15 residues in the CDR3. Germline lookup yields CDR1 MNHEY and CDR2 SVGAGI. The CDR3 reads CASSYSTDGSYGCTF. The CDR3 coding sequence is TGTGCCAGCAGTTACTCCACGGACGGATCCTATGGCTGCACCTTC.

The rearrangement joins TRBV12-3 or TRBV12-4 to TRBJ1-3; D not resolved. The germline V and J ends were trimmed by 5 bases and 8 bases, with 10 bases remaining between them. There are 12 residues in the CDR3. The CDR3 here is CASSPTGDTIYF. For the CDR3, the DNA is TGTGCCAGCAGTCCAACTGGGGACACCATATATTTT.

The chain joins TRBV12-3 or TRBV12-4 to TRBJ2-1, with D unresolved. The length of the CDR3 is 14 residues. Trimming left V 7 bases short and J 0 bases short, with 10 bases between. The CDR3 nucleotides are TGTGCCAGCACCGTAAGAAGCTCCTACAATGAGCAGTTCTTC. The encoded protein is CASTVRSSYNEQFF.